One and the same sample provided the 31 T cell receptor beta chains below, sequenced in a study of blood T cells in healthy people across ages. With a J-beta primer mix and a sample-barcoded 5' primer, a second PCR ran roughly 6 to 12 cycles. MiXCR, applied by TCRdb to the 5' RACE reads, yields one record per CDR3 protein. The profile shows approximately 1.5 million distinct CDR3 sequences, roughly 30% of them singletons. Sequencing used blood. All receptors come from a woman in her thirties in good health.

Only a few counts were recorded for this clonotype. CDR3 in amino acids: CASKDRDLNYGYTF. CDR3 nucleotide sequence: TGTGCCAGCAAAGACAGGGATCTAAACTATGGCTACACCTTC. V is TRBV7-2 and J is TRBJ1-2, with 7 bases identical to TRBD1. V was pared by 7 bases and J by 2 bases, with 7 bases of the junction left unmatched. Germline CDR1 SGHTA, CDR2 FQGNSA. The CDR3 loop spans 14 amino acids.

The rearrangement joins TRBV27 to TRBJ2-7, with TRBD2 as a possible D gene (7 bases). The CDR3 contains 13 residues. Germline-derived CDR1 and CDR2 are MNHEY and SMNVEV (reference sequence). V was shortened by 0 bases and J by 9 bases, with 12 bases between the two germline ends. CDR3 in amino acids: CASSLSSGGWQYF. CDR3 in DNA: TGTGCCAGCAGTTTATCGTCGGGGGGCTGGCAGTACTTC.

This clonotype was found once. V gene TRBV29-1 combines with J gene TRBJ1-2; no definite D call. The CDR3 is 12 residues long. Deletions cut 6 bases from V and 6 bases from J, with 14 bases between. The germline CDR1 and CDR2 sequences are SQVTM and ANQGSEA. The CDR3 nucleotides read TGCAGCGTGGCGCCGGGGTGGGATGGCTACACCTTC. Protein sequence: CSVAPGWDGYTF.

This clonotype was counted at least ten times. The V and J genes are TRBV25-1 and TRBJ2-7; 7 positions match TRBD1. With 4 bases clipped from V and 6 bases from J, the junction kept 3 bases outside the gene matches. Germline V lookup: CDR1 MGHDK, CDR2 SYGVNS. This CDR3 is 12 amino acids long. Here the CDR3 DNA reads TGTGCCAGCAGTGCGACAGGGATCGAGCAGTACTTC. Translated, it gives CASSATGIEQYF.

The V call is TRBV7-9, the J call TRBJ1-2, with 8 nucleotides matching TRBD1. The CDR3 has 14 amino acids. V gave up 7 bases and J gave up 6 bases; unmatched junction bases: 10. Germline assignment: CDR1 SEHNR and CDR2 FQNEAQ (reference sequence). The CDR3, as DNA: TGTGCCAGCACCACTGGACAGGGAAACCATGGCTACACCTTC. It yields the protein CASTTGQGNHGYTF.

The chain couples TRBV20-1 to TRBJ1-5; perhaps TRBD1 as D (5 bases). Germline lookup yields CDR1 DFQATT and CDR2 SNEGSKA (reference sequence). The CDR3 extends over 13 amino acids. V was clipped by 2 bases and J by 8 bases, with 13 bases between them. The CDR3 sequence: CSARQGTKEPQHF. The CDR3 bases are TGCAGTGCTAGACAGGGTACTAAAGAGCCCCAGCATTTT.

V is TRBV9 and J is TRBJ2-1, with 9 bases that match TRBD1. With V trimmed by 3 bases and J by 3 bases, 4 bases remained unmatched. This CDR3 is built from 15 residues. Per the germline V gene, CDR1 is SGDLS and CDR2 is YYNGEE. As DNA, the CDR3 is TGTGCCAGCAGCGCGGGACAGGGTATCTACAATGAGCAGTTCTTC. This encodes CASSAGQGIYNEQFF.

This rearrangement joins TRBV5-4 to TRBJ2-1; 9 nucleotides agree with TRBD2. CDR1 and CDR2 from the germline V gene are SGHNT and YYREEE (reference sequence). V lost 4 bases, J lost 3 bases, and 11 bases stayed unmatched. There are 17 residues in the CDR3. This chain's CDR3 is CASSQTGSGGYYNEQFF. CDR3 bases: TGTGCCAGCAGCCAAACGGGTAGCGGGGGTTACTACAATGAGCAGTTCTTC. Together with reference TRBV5-4 and TRBJ2-1, the CDR3 gives the full variable domain: ETGVTQSPTHLIKTRGQQVTLRCSSQSGHNTVSWYQQALGQGPQFIFQYYREEENGRGNFPPRFSGLQFPNYSSELNVNALELDDSALYLCASSQTGSGGYYNEQFFGPGTRLTVL.

The chain links TRBV14 to TRBJ2-5, with TRBD1 matching 9 bases. Germline V lookup: CDR1 SGHDN, CDR2 FVKESK. The trim removed 0 bases at V and 13 bases at J, leaving 6 bases unmatched. The length of the CDR3 is 13 residues. The CDR3 sequence: CASSQERTGAPYF. The CDR3 DNA is TGTGCCAGCAGCCAAGAACGGACAGGGGCCCCGTACTTC.

The chain employs TRBV5-5 and TRBJ2-5; 11 bases line up with TRBD2. The CDR3 length is 16 residues. Germline lookup yields CDR1 SGHKS and CDR2 YYEKEE (reference sequence). After removal of 5 bases from V and 5 bases from J, the junction contained 11 bases not matched to a gene. The CDR3 reads CASRQGLAESWETQYF. The DNA for the CDR3 is TGTGCCAGCAGGCAGGGACTAGCGGAGAGTTGGGAGACCCAGTACTTC.

This sequence joins TRBV10-2 and TRBJ2-1; TRBD2 aligns across 12 bases. Germline V gene lookup returns CDR1 WSHSY and CDR2 SAAADI. This CDR3 has 13 amino acids. With 9 bases clipped from V and 6 bases from J, the junction kept 3 bases outside the gene matches. The CDR3 loop is CASGTSGPNEQFF. In nucleotides, the CDR3 is TGCGCCAGTGGGACTAGCGGGCCCAATGAGCAGTTCTTC.

As for this clonotype: One junction end does not reproduce the germline sequence, and a read error may be involved. The rearrangement uses TRBV20-1 and TRBJ1-4; 7 positions agree with TRBD1. From germline, CDR1 is DFQATT and CDR2 SNEGSKA (reference sequence). The CDR3 has 14 residues. For the CDR3, the DNA is TGCAGTGCTAGTATGCCCCACAGGGGTGAAAAACGGTTTTTT. Translated, it gives CSASMPHRGEKRFF.

This chain links TRBV4-1 with TRBJ2-7; 8 nucleotides agree with TRBD1. Germline V gives CDR1 MGHRA, CDR2 YSYEKL. The CDR3 is 17 residues long. V lost 4 bases and J lost 0; bases outside the gene matches: 11. CDR3 coding DNA: TGCGCCAGCAGCCGGATCATCCAGGGGGCGGACTCCTACGAGCAGTACTTC. Protein sequence: CASSRIIQGADSYEQYF.

As for this clonotype: A much larger clone lies a single base off, so this may be a read error. The J gene is TRBJ2-1, the V gene TRBV5-6, with D possibly being TRBD1 or TRBD2 (5 bases each). From germline, CDR1 is SGHDT and CDR2 YYEEEE. This CDR3 spans 13 amino acids. Trimming pared 3 bases from V and 5 bases from J, leaving 9 bases between. CDR3 in amino acids: CASSWDGNNEQFF. As DNA, the CDR3 is TGTGCCAGCAGCTGGGACGGGAACAATGAGCAGTTCTTC.

The V call is TRBV20-1, the J call TRBJ2-7; TRBD1 might be the D (6 bases). The CDR3 consists of 13 residues. Germline CDR1 reads DFQATT; CDR2 reads SNEGSKA (reference sequence). Trimming took off 6 bases at V and 2 bases at J, with 14 bases between the two ends. The CDR3 protein is CSAPGQYPYEQYF. The CDR3 nucleotides read TGCAGTGCCCCGGGACAATACCCCTACGAGCAGTACTTC.

Many counts were recorded for this clonotype. The chain combines TRBV29-1 with TRBJ2-7; D possibly matches TRBD1 or TRBD2 (5 bases each). This CDR3 has 13 amino acids. Germline V lookup: CDR1 SQVTM, CDR2 ANQGSEA. Deletions cut 1 base from V and 1 base from J, with 8 bases between. CDR3 sequence reads: CSVEGGESYEQYF. CDR3 nucleotides: TGCAGCGTTGAAGGAGGGGAATCCTACGAGCAGTACTTC.

The rearrangement uses TRBV7-2 and TRBJ1-6, with D maybe TRBD1 (5 bases). The CDR3 covers 13 residues. The germline V gene has CDR1 SGHTA and CDR2 FQGNSA. V lost 1 base, J lost 14 bases, and 12 bases lay in between. CDR3 sequence (DNA): TGTGCCAGCAGCTTAGTTCAGGGCAGGTCCCTCCACTTT. It encodes CASSLVQGRSLHF.

The rearrangement uses TRBV4-2 and TRBJ1-1; 8 bases agree with TRBD1. V was pared by 1 base and J by 4 bases, with 2 bases of the junction left unmatched. The CDR3 sequence is 14 residues long. Germline-derived CDR1 and CDR2 are LGHNA and YNFKEQ. The CDR3 sequence is CASSQVQGGTEAFF. CDR3 DNA sequence: TGTGCCAGCAGCCAAGTACAGGGGGGCACTGAAGCTTTCTTT.

Regarding this clonotype: The junction and the germline gene differ at one end; a read error may be behind it. The chain combines TRBV10-3 with TRBJ2-3, with 7 bases fitting TRBD2. Germline V gene lookup returns CDR1 ENHRY and CDR2 SYGVKD. There are 14 residues in the CDR3. The chain's CDR3 is CAISEPSGTDTRYF. CDR3 sequence (DNA): TGTGCCATCAGTGAACCTAGCGGCACAGATACGCGGTATTTT.

The J gene is TRBJ2-7, the V gene TRBV20-1; D call uncertain. The J call is in doubt because the DNA end fits TRBJ2-5 better. Germline CDR1 is DFQATT and CDR2 is SNEGSKA (reference sequence). The CDR3 has 14 amino acids. CDR3 sequence: CSAKAPNLGETQYF. The CDR3 DNA follows: TGCAGTGCTAAGGCACCCAACCTTGGAGAGACCCAGTACTTC.

This clonotype appeared a single time. The CDR3 ends on some other residue instead of the conserved phenylalanine or tryptophan, so this is likely a read error. J is TRBJ2-3 and V is TRBV24-1; D possibly corresponds to TRBD1 (6 bases). V was pared by 9 bases and J by 8 bases, with 17 bases between. Germline CDR1 reads KGHDR; CDR2 reads SFDVKD. There are 13 residues in the CDR3. The CDR3 reads CATGSKGDITQYV. DNA of the CDR3: TGTGCCACCGGATCGAAGGGGGACATTACGCAGTATGTT.

As to this clonotype: A much larger clone lies a single base off, so this may be a read error. The V call is TRBV6-5, the J call TRBJ2-1, with TRBD2 matching over 8 bases. J gave up 4 bases and V 6 bases, and 5 bases lay outside the gene matches. CDR1 and CDR2 (germline): MNHEY, SVGAGI. The CDR3 contains 14 residues. CDR3 sequence (DNA): TGTGCCAGCAGGACTAGCGAGACTTACAATGAGCAGTTCTTC. It specifies CASRTSETYNEQFF.

This clonotype was recorded once. The chain uses TRBV4-2 and TRBJ2-1; 8 bases are shared with TRBD1. The J call could be wrong; TRBJ2-7 is a better fit for the DNA end. Germline CDR1 is LGHNA and CDR2 is YNFKEQ. The CDR3 contains 19 residues. In DNA form, the CDR3 reads TGTGCCAGCAGCCAAGATTCCGGAATAAGGACAGGGATTTTCAATGAGCAGTACTTC. This codes for CASSQDSGIRTGIFNEQYF.

This clonotype was recorded a few times. V usage is TRBV28 and J usage is TRBJ2-7; 9 bases are a match to TRBD2. Per germline, CDR1 MDHEN and CDR2 SYDVKM. CDR3 length: 15 amino acids. Trimming removed 7 bases from V and 7 bases from J; junction bases left unmatched: 14. The CDR3 DNA reads TGTGCCAGCACCCACGGGGCGGGAGGGCCGAGGGAGCAGTACTTC. Amino acids: CASTHGAGGPREQYF.

In this sample, this clonotype turned up once. This chain joins TRBV6-5 and TRBJ2-3; TRBD2 aligns across 10 bases. The CDR3 sequence is 20 residues long. The ends lost 2 bases at V and 0 bases at J; junction bases unmatched: 14. Germline V lookup: CDR1 MNHEY, CDR2 SVGAGI. The CDR3 coding sequence is TGTGCCAGCAGTTACGGTTCAGTAGCGGGGGGCCCTCCTAGCACAGATACGCAGTATTTT. Translated, it gives CASSYGSVAGGPPSTDTQYF.

Concerning this clonotype itself: A single base separates this from a much larger clone, so it may be a read error. The CDR3 is CSVDEQYF. The DNA of the CDR3 is TGCAGCGTTGATGAGCAGTACTTC. The chain couples TRBV29-1 to TRBJ2-5; no reliable D call. Looked up from germline, CDR1 is SQVTM and CDR2 is ANQGSEA. CDR3 size: 8 residues. V was clipped by 3 bases and J by 11 bases, with 4 bases between them.

A note on this clonotype: A much larger clone differs by one base, so this may be a read error. J is TRBJ2-7 and V is TRBV28; unclear D gene. Germline V gene sequence: CDR1 MDHEN, CDR2 SYDVKM. The CDR3 runs to 14 residues. The CDR3 here is CAGSADPRGYEQYF. The CDR3 coding sequence is TGTGCCGGCAGCGCCGACCCAAGAGGTTACGAGCAGTACTTC.

This clonotype was seen ten or more times. The gene calls are TRBV5-6 and TRBJ2-3; 15 positions match TRBD2. The CDR3 extends over 15 amino acids. Germline values: CDR1 SGHDT, CDR2 YYEEEE. The J segment lost 4 bases and the V segment lost 6 bases, leaving 3 bases of the junction unmatched. CDR3 sequence: CASTGLAGGSDTQYF. In DNA, the CDR3 is TGTGCCAGCACCGGACTAGCGGGAGGGTCAGATACGCAGTATTTT. The whole variable domain, filled in from reference TRBV5-6 and TRBJ2-3, reads DAGVTQSPTHLIKTRGQQVTLRCSPKSGHDTVSWYQQALGQGPQFIFQYYEEEERQRGNFPDRFSGHQFPNYSSELNVNALLLGDSALYLCASTGLAGGSDTQYFGPGTRLTVL.

This clonotype was counted only a few times. The gene calls are TRBV13 and TRBJ2-3; D call uncertain. V lost 5 bases and J lost 4, with 10 bases in between. CDR1 and CDR2 (germline): PRHDT, FYEKMQ (reference sequence). The CDR3 runs to 13 residues. This CDR3 is CASSKEPSDTQYF. Here the CDR3 DNA reads TGTGCCAGCAGCAAAGAGCCCTCAGATACGCAGTATTTT.

This clonotype was counted between two and nine times. The rearrangement uses TRBV4-1 and TRBJ2-5; 7 nucleotides align to TRBD2. The CDR3 is made up of 16 amino acids. Germline CDR1 and CDR2: MGHRA and YSYEKL. V trimming: 1 base; J trimming: 1 base; junction bases outside the gene matches: 6. The CDR3 loop reads CASSQGSSGTQETQYF. CDR3 sequence (DNA): TGCGCCAGCAGCCAAGGCTCGAGCGGGACCCAAGAGACCCAGTACTTC.

Concerning this clonotype itself: A much bigger clone sits one base away, suggesting this may be a read error. The V gene is TRBV5-1, the J gene TRBJ1-2, with a tentative D call TRBD1 (5 bases). The CDR3 has 13 residues. The germline gives CDR1 SGHRS, CDR2 YFSETQ. V shed 4 bases and J shed 9 bases, with 16 bases lying between them. The CDR3 DNA sequence: TGCGCCAGCAGCCTCGGGGGGGAGTATAGCTACACCTTC. Residues: CASSLGGEYSYTF.